This TCR beta chain was found in a study of blood T cell repertoires in COVID-19 (dated by TCRdb to 2020 to 2021). Looking at the study overall: Samples covering the acute and convalescent phases of COVID-19 were provided by collaborators in the United States, Italy and Spain. Samples came from the ongoing ImmuneRACE study (first 160 participants) plus 1,254 subjects from 6 global collaborators. Subjects who had been exposed to COVID-19, were actively infected with it, or had recovered from it provided the deeply sampled blood TCRbeta repertoires that made up the dataset. The repertoires were made available in a free public database intended to serve as a resource for research on the immune response to SARS-CoV-2. Where HLA class I and class II types were available, the types were taken from metadata supplied by the sample provider, not from assay-based typing. The prospective study material was composed of cDNA or gDNA derived from T cells, B-cell-depleted T cells, or PBMCs. The sample metadata nearly always contained a de-identified subject ID, COVID-19 status, age in years and sex. General findings and caveats noted by the study authors: The quantity of clinical and demographic metadata differed by source and by participant and was supplied without curation.

Each collaborating institution followed its own protocols to collect whole blood in K2EDTA tubes. For TCRbeta analysis, collaborators shipped samples as frozen whole blood, isolated PBMCs, or DNA extracted from either of those sample types. As for this clone: This receptor's antigen is unknown. No much larger clonotype is one base removed from it; base qualities were not supplied.

Relative to germline, V is 6 bases shorter and J is 1 base shorter, with 15 bases between their ends. CDR1 and CDR2 (SGHTA, FQGNSA) derive from the germline V gene. Counted from cysteine to phenylalanine, this CDR3 has 15 amino acids. Of all the DNA, just the CDR3 is kept, 45 bases in frame from base 1. The immunoSEQ Assay, a bias-controlled multiplex PCR, was used to amplify TCRbeta CDR3 regions from genomic DNA. The authors' pipeline ran thus. Nucleated cell counts per sample were estimated from amplification of reference gene primers within the assay. To quantify the absolute abundance of each unique TCRbeta CDR3 rearrangement, sequence reads were collapsed and filtered. For each sample, productive Simpson clonality was calculated by taking the square root of Simpson's diversity index across productive rearrangements. TCRdb retrieved this table from immuneACCESS and kept in-frame rearrangements only. Not all clones are present; in checked studies, unresolved V genes account for under half, and no reason is known for the remainder. V, J and clone size derive from that table, while D and trimming were established from the DNA sequence. The sample table shows fewer than 150,000 clones, and under 85% are seen once. 5.5% to 7% of the sample is in the top ten clones.

The sequencing input was peripheral blood. This clonotype was sampled from a human donor in a cohort sampled during active COVID-19. The chain is encoded by TRBV7-2 joined to TRBJ1-1, with a tentative D gene TRBD1 over 5 matching bases. The nucleotide sequence reads TGTGCCAGCAGTCGAGACTTGACAGAGAACACTGAAGCTTTCTTT. This encodes CASSRDLTENTEAFF.